This paragraph covers one TCR beta chain sequence. CD4+ cell separation produced CD45RA+ naive and CD45RA-negative memory subsets. TCRdb keeps only in-frame clones here, not all; method: immunoSEQ multiplex PCR. The profile covers 950,000 to 1,100,000 clones, with around 75% appearing a single time and over 1.3% taken by the ten largest. The data originate from a study of shared clonotypes between healthy human individuals. Per the germline V gene, CDR1 is SGHTA and CDR2 is FQGNSA. V was trimmed by 5 bases and J by 10 bases, leaving 15 bases between them. CDR3 length: 14 residues. This sequence originates from a young man in good health. V gene TRBV7-2 combines with J gene TRBJ1-6; perhaps TRBD1 as D (5 bases). Sequenced: memory CD4+ T cells sorted from blood. Stated subset: CD45RA-negative fraction. Here the CDR3 DNA reads TGTGCCAGCAGCGTACAGGTTAGCACGTCACCCCTCCACTTT. It codes for CASSVQVSTSPLHF.